This TCR beta chain was observed in a study of blood T cell repertoires in COVID-19. Study details: PBMCs, B-cell-depleted T cells, or T cells were the source of the cDNA or gDNA that made up the material.

Libraries were prepared by immunoSEQ multiplex PCR; TCRdb keeps only in-frame clonotypes and omits some of them. The sample records 250,000 or so clones, approximately 85% being singletons. CDR3 size: 17 residues. CDR1 SGDLS and CDR2 YYNGEE come from the germline V gene. V lost 6 bases to trimming and J lost 4 bases; unmatched junction nucleotides: 12. Sample: peripheral blood. This chain uses TRBV9 with TRBJ2-1, with 11 positions matching TRBD1. This TCR was recovered from a man aged 45-65 years with acute or convalescent COVID-19. In DNA form, the CDR3 reads TGTGCCAGCACCCATGACGCCGGGACAGGGGGTTACAATGAGCAGTTCTTC. Translating it yields CASTHDAGTGGYNEQFF. Full variable domain (outside the CDR3, taken from reference TRBV9 and TRBJ2-1): DSGVTQTPKHLITATGQRVTLRCSPRSGDLSVYWYQQSLDQGLQFLIQYYNGEERAKGNILERFSAQQFPDLHSELNLSSLELGDSALYFCASTHDAGTGGYNEQFFGPGTRLTVL.